The TCR beta chain under discussion was sequenced for a study of OX40 agonist ivuxolimab in advanced cancers. The method was immunoSEQ multiplex PCR; TCRdb's version includes in-frame clones alone and lacks a portion of them. The sample lists 70,000 to 90,000 clones; 84% were seen once. CDR3 length equals 13 residues. V was pared by 0 bases and J by 6 bases, with 6 bases between. From germline, CDR1 is MNHNY and CDR2 SVGAGI (reference sequence). The sequence was obtained from an adult with an advanced solid tumor such as melanoma, head and neck, liver or kidney cancer. The sequencing here drew on CD4+ or CD8+ T cells sorted from blood, taken in a trial of the OX40 agonist ivuxolimab. The J gene is TRBJ1-5, the V gene TRBV6-6; no clear D gene. CDR3 nucleotide sequence: TGTGCCAGCAGTTACTCGGATACTCAGCCCCAGCATTTT. Encoded protein: CASSYSDTQPQHF.